This T cell receptor beta chain was obtained from a study of blood T cell repertoires in COVID-19 (TCRdb year 2020). Turning to the overall study: The collaborator samples originated in the United States, Italy and Spain and spanned the acute and convalescent phases of COVID-19. Where available, HLA class I and class II types were obtained from metadata supplied by the sample provider rather than from assay-based typing. Samples were obtained from the ongoing ImmuneRACE study (first 160 participants) and from 1,000 to 1,500 subjects provided by 6 global collaborators. The sample metadata nearly always contained a de-identified subject ID, COVID-19 status, age in years and sex. The repertoires were released in a freely available public database intended as a resource for research on the immune response to SARS-CoV-2. The dataset comprised deeply sampled blood TCRbeta repertoires from subjects exposed to, actively infected with, or recovered from COVID-19. The material from the prospective study consisted of cDNA or gDNA derived from T cells, B-cell-depleted T cells, or PBMCs. General conclusions and limits of the study: The amount of clinical and demographic metadata varied by source and participant and was provided uncurated.

TCRbeta CDR3 regions were amplified from genomic DNA using the immunoSEQ Assay, a bias-controlled multiplex PCR. The original pipeline was this. Nucleated cell counts per sample were estimated from amplification of reference gene primers within the assay. To quantify the absolute abundance of each unique TCRbeta CDR3 rearrangement, sequence reads were collapsed and filtered. For each sample, productive Simpson clonality was calculated as the square root of Simpson's diversity index across productive rearrangements. In its TCRdb copy, this immuneACCESS table keeps in-frame sequences only and misses some clones. Where compared with another copy, unresolved V genes explain less than half of these, and the others have no known cause. V and J calls and clone size are copied from that table; D and trimming were computed from the DNA. The sample includes almost 55,000 clones, with approximately 90% observed a single time. The ten largest clones represent just under 8.5% of the sample.

Each collaborating institution followed its own protocols to collect whole blood in K2EDTA tubes. For TCRbeta analysis, collaborators shipped samples as frozen whole blood, isolated PBMCs, or DNA extracted from either of those sample types. In regard to this clone: Its antigen specificity is not known. It has no much larger one-base neighbor in the sample; base qualities were not kept.

The V end loses 2 bases and the J end loses 5 bases, and a stretch of 12 bases separates them. From the cysteine through the phenylalanine, the CDR3 covers 14 amino acids. Here the CDR3 DNA is all that survives: 42 bases in frame from base 1. The germline V gene sets CDR1 to SNHLY and CDR2 to FYNNEI. The sequence is built from TRBV2 and TRBJ1-1; TRBD1 is a weak D gene call, 5 bases matching. Sequences were obtained from peripheral blood. This TCR derives from a woman aged 40 to 49 with active COVID-19. Here is the DNA: TGTGCCAGCAGTGAAAAGGGGATGAGGACTGAAGCTTTCTTT. The encoded protein is CASSEKGMRTEAFF. The variable domain in full, with residues beyond the CDR3 obtained from the reference TRBV2 and TRBJ1-1 genes, is EPEVTQTPSHQVTQMGQEVILRCVPISNHLYFYWYRQILGQKVEFLVSFYNNEISEKSEIFDDQFSVERPDGSNFTLKIRSTKLEDSAMYFCASSEKGMRTEAFFGQGTRLTVV.